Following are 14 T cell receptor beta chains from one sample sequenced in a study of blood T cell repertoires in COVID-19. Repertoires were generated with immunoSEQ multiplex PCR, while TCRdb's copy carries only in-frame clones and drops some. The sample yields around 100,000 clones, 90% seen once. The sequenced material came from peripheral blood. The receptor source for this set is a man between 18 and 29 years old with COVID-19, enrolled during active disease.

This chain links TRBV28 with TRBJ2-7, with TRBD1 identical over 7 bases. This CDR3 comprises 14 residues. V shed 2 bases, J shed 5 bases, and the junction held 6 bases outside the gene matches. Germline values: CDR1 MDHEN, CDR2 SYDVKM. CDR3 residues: CASSLGTVLNEQYF. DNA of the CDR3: TGTGCCAGCAGTTTAGGGACAGTACTAAACGAGCAGTACTTC.

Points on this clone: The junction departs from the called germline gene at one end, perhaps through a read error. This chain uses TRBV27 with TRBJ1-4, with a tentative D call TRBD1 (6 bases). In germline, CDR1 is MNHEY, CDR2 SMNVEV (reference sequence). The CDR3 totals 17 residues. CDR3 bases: TGTGCCAGCAGTTTCCCCGGCAGGGGACCGACTAATGAAAAACTGCTTTTT. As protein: CASSFPGRGPTNEKLLF.

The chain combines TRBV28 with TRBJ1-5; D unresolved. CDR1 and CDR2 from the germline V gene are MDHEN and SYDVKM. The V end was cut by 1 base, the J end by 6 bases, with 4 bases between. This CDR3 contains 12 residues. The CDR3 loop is CASSLSGQPQHF. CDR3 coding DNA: TGTGCCAGCAGTTTATCAGGTCAGCCCCAGCATTTT. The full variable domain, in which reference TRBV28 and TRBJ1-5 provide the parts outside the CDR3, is DVKVTQSSRYLVKRTGEKVFLECVQDMDHENMFWYRQDPGLGLRLIYFSYDVKMKEKGDIPEGYSVSREKKERFSLILESASTNQTSMYLCASSLSGQPQHFGDGTRLSIL.

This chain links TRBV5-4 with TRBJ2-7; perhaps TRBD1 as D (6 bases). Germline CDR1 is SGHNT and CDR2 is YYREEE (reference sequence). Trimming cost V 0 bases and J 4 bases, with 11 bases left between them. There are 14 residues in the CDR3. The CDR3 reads CASSLAGQIYEQYF. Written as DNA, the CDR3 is TGTGCCAGCAGCTTGGCCGGACAGATATACGAGCAGTACTTC.

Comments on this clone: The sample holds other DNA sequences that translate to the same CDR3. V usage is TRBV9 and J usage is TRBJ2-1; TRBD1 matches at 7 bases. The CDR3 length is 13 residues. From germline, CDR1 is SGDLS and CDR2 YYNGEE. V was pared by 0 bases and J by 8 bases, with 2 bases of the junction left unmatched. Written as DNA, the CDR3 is TGTGCCAGCAGCGTAGGACAGGGCGATGAGCAGTTCTTC. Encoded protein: CASSVGQGDEQFF.

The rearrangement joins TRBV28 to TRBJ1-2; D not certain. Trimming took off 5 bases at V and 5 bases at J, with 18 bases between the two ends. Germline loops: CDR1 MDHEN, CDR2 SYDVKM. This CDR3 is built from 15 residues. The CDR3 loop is CASSEYMVSRYGYTF. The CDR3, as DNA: TGTGCCAGCAGTGAATACATGGTTTCTAGGTATGGCTACACCTTC.

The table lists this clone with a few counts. CDR3 sequence: CASSDPGHYYEQYF. The CDR3 DNA is TGTGCCAGCAGTGACCCGGGACACTACTACGAGCAGTACTTC. The rearrangement links TRBV2 to TRBJ2-7; the D gene is possibly TRBD1 (6 bases). Germline V gene sequence: CDR1 SNHLY, CDR2 FYNNEI. V was pared by 3 bases and J by 3 bases, with 12 bases between. The length of the CDR3 is 14 residues. The full variable domain, its missing parts supplied by reference TRBV2 and TRBJ2-7, is EPEVTQTPSHQVTQMGQEVILRCVPISNHLYFYWYRQILGQKVEFLVSFYNNEISEKSEIFDDQFSVERPDGSNFTLKIRSTKLEDSAMYFCASSDPGHYYEQYFGPGTRLTVT.

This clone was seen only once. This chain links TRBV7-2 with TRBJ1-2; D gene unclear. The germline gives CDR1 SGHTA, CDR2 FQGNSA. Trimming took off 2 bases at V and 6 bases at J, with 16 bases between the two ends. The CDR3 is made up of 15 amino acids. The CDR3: CASSLRRLNGNGYTF. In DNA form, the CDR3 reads TGTGCCAGCAGCTTAAGGCGGCTAAACGGAAATGGCTACACCTTC. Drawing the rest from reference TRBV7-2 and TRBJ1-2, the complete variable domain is GAGVSQSPSNKVTEKGKDVELRCDPISGHTALYWYRQSLGQGLEFLIYFQGNSAPDKSGLPSDRFSAERTGGSVSTLTIQRTQQEDSAVYLCASSLRRLNGNGYTFGSGTRLTVV.

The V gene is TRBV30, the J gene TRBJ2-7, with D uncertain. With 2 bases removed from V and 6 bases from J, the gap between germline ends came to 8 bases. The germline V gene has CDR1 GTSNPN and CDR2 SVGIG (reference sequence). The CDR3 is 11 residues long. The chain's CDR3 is CAWSFSAEQYF. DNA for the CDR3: TGTGCCTGGAGTTTTAGTGCCGAGCAGTACTTC. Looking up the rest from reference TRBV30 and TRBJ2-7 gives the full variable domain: SQTIHQWPATLVQPVGSPLSLECTVEGTSNPNLYWYRQAAGRGLQLLFYSVGIGQISSEVPQNLSASRPQDRQFILSSKKLLLSDSGFYLCAWSFSAEQYFGPGTRLTVT.

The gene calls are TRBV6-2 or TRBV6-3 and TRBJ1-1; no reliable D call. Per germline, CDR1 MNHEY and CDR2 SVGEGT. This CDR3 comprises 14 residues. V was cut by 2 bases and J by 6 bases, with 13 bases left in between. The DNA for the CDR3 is TGTGCCAGCAGTTACGTGACGGAGCTATCTGAAGCTTTCTTT. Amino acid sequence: CASSYVTELSEAFF.

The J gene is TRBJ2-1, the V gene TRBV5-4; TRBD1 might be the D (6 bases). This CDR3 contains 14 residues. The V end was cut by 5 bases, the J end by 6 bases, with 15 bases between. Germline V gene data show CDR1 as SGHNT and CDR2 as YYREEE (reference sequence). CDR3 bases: TGTGCCAGCAGATCGCAAATACAGGGCAATGAGCAGTTCTTC. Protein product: CASRSQIQGNEQFF. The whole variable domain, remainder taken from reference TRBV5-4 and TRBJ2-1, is ETGVTQSPTHLIKTRGQQVTLRCSSQSGHNTVSWYQQALGQGPQFIFQYYREEENGRGNFPPRFSGLQFPNYSSELNVNALELDDSALYLCASRSQIQGNEQFFGPGTRLTVL.

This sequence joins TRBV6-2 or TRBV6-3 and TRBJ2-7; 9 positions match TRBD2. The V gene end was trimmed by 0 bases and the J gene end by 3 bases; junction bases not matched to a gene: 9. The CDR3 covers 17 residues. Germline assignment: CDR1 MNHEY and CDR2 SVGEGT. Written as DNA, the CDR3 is TGTGCCAGCAGTTACTCTCCGAGCGGGAGGTTCGGCTACGAGCAGTACTTC. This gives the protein CASSYSPSGRFGYEQYF.

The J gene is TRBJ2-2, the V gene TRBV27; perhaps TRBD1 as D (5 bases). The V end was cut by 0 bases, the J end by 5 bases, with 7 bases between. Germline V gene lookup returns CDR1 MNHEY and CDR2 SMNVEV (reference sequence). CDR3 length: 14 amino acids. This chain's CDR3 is CASSLSQGTGELFF. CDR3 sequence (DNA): TGTGCCAGCAGTTTATCTCAGGGAACCGGGGAGCTGTTTTTT.

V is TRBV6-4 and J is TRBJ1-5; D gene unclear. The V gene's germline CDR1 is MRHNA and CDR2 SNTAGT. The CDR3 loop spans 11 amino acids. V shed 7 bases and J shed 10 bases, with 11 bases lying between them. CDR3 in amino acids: CASKERDPQHF. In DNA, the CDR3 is TGTGCCAGCAAGGAGAGGGATCCCCAGCATTTT.